The 21 T cell receptor beta chains below all came from one sample that was sequenced in a study of cytomegalovirus exposure and HLA in healthy donors. Primers included in the PCR were 60 Vbeta and 13 Jbeta primers. The data were produced by immunoSEQ multiplex PCR, yet TCRdb's version contains in-frame clones alone and is incomplete. Of under 200,000 clones listed, around 78% are singletons. The sample was PBMCs. Every receptor here comes from a woman aged 25 to 39 in good health and CMV-seropositive.

V gene TRBV28 combines with J gene TRBJ1-3; TRBD1 aligns across 9 bases. This CDR3 has 20 residues. V shed 6 bases, J shed 2 bases, and the junction held 20 bases outside the gene matches. Germline CDR1 reads MDHEN; CDR2 reads SYDVKM. The CDR3 coding sequence is TGTGCCAGCAGAAAAGAGTCCGGGACAGGGTTGTTGGGGGCTGGAAACACCATATATTTT. Its protein product is CASRKESGTGLLGAGNTIYF. Variable domain in full (rest from reference TRBV28 and TRBJ1-3): DVKVTQSSRYLVKRTGEKVFLECVQDMDHENMFWYRQDPGLGLRLIYFSYDVKMKEKGDIPEGYSVSREKKERFSLILESASTNQTSMYLCASRKESGTGLLGAGNTIYFGEGSWLTVV.

This rearrangement joins TRBV27 to TRBJ1-3; D remains ambiguous. Germline V gene sequence: CDR1 MNHEY, CDR2 SMNVEV (reference sequence). The CDR3 consists of 14 residues. The V gene lost 6 bases and the J gene lost 2 bases, with 11 bases spanning the gap. CDR3 protein: CASRPKAAGNTIYF. CDR3 DNA: TGTGCCAGCAGACCAAAAGCGGCTGGAAACACCATATATTTT.

V gene TRBV5-1 combines with J gene TRBJ1-2, with 8 nucleotides matching TRBD1. Germline V gene data show CDR1 as SGHRS and CDR2 as YFSETQ. V dropped 4 bases and J dropped 5; count of bases not matched to a gene: 7. This CDR3 comprises 14 residues. The CDR3 sequence is CASSNGQGLYGYTF. CDR3 coding DNA: TGCGCCAGCAGCAACGGACAGGGTCTATATGGCTACACCTTC.

The chain links TRBV29-1 to TRBJ1-5; D uncertain. Per the germline V gene, CDR1 is SQVTM and CDR2 is ANQGSEA. There are 12 residues in the CDR3. V lost 7 bases, J lost 0 bases, and 7 bases lay in between. CDR3 coding DNA: TGCAGCGCTCAGGATAGCAATCAGCCCCAGCATTTT. This sequence encodes CSAQDSNQPQHF.

The V gene is TRBV2, the J gene TRBJ2-3; TRBD1 matches at 9 bases. CDR3 length: 15 amino acids. V trimming: 6 bases; J trimming: 2 bases; junction bases outside the gene matches: 6. Germline assignment: CDR1 SNHLY and CDR2 FYNNEI. This CDR3 reads CASSSDRGNTDTQYF. CDR3 sequence (DNA): TGTGCCAGCAGCTCGGACAGGGGAAACACAGATACGCAGTATTTT.

V usage is TRBV6-4 and J usage is TRBJ2-3; D perhaps matches TRBD1 (6 bases). Trimming removed 3 bases at V and 1 base at J, with 11 bases between. This CDR3 is 15 amino acids long. CDR1 and CDR2 (germline): MRHNA, SNTAGT. The CDR3, as DNA: TGTGCCAGCAGTGAAGGGGGATCGGGCACAGATACGCAGTATTTT. It encodes CASSEGGSGTDTQYF.

The V gene is TRBV7-3, the J gene TRBJ2-1; 8 nucleotides match TRBD1. This CDR3 contains 15 residues. CDR1 SGHTA and CDR2 FQGTGA come from the germline V gene. V lost 1 base to trimming and J lost 1 base; unmatched junction nucleotides: 0. DNA for the CDR3: TGTGCCAGCAGCTTAAACAGGGGGTCCTACAATGAGCAGTTCTTC. Amino acids: CASSLNRGSYNEQFF.

The J gene is TRBJ2-6, the V gene TRBV18; perhaps TRBD2 as D (5 bases). Germline assignment: CDR1 KGHSH and CDR2 LQKENI. Trimming removed 3 bases from V and 0 bases from J, with 15 bases in between. CDR3 size: 18 residues. The CDR3 is CASSPLTLTSSGANVLTF. The CDR3 nucleotides are TGTGCCAGCTCACCCCTGACACTAACTAGCTCTGGGGCCAACGTCCTGACTTTC.

The chain employs TRBV4-1 and TRBJ2-1, with 14 nucleotides matching TRBD2. After removal of 1 base from V and 7 bases from J, the junction contained 3 bases not matched to a gene. This CDR3 is built from 16 residues. Germline-derived CDR1 and CDR2 are MGHRA and YSYEKL. CDR3 coding DNA: TGCGCCAGCAGCCAAGTCAGGACTAGCGGGGGGAATGAGCAGTTCTTC. It encodes CASSQVRTSGGNEQFF.

The V gene is TRBV30, the J gene TRBJ2-6, with 8 bases aligning to TRBD1. With 3 bases clipped from V and 3 bases from J, the junction kept 10 bases outside the gene matches. The CDR3 covers 17 residues. Germline V lookup: CDR1 GTSNPN, CDR2 SVGIG (reference sequence). The CDR3 spells CAWSRLTGGGGANVLTF. DNA of the CDR3: TGTGCCTGGAGCCGACTTACAGGGGGAGGTGGGGCCAACGTCCTGACTTTC.

The rearrangement uses TRBV28 and TRBJ1-6; D gene unclear. The CDR3 spans 14 residues. Trimming took off 5 bases at V and 7 bases at J, with 12 bases between the two ends. CDR1 and CDR2 (germline): MDHEN, SYDVKM. For the CDR3, the DNA is TGTGCCAGCAGTCCCGGGATTGTAAATTCACCCCTCCACTTT. Translating it yields CASSPGIVNSPLHF.

The V call is TRBV19, the J call TRBJ2-1; 12 bases fit TRBD2. The CDR3 spans 14 residues. The junction had 7 bases not matched to a gene; V was cut back by 6 bases and J by 10 bases. Looked up from germline, CDR1 is LNHDA and CDR2 is SQIVND (reference sequence). The CDR3 is CASSGLAGIGEQFF. CDR3 bases: TGTGCCAGTAGCGGACTAGCGGGAATTGGGGAGCAGTTCTTC.

The rearrangement links TRBV4-1 to TRBJ2-5, with 7 bases fitting TRBD1. Germline V gene sequence: CDR1 MGHRA, CDR2 YSYEKL. Losses at the gene ends were 0 bases for V and 5 bases for J; bases not matched to a gene: 9. The CDR3 length is 16 residues. In DNA, the CDR3 is TGCGCCAGCAGCCAAGATCCGGCAGGGGGTGGGGAGACCCAGTACTTC. Protein product: CASSQDPAGGGETQYF.

This clone was detected only a few times. The V and J genes are TRBV29-1 and TRBJ2-5; maybe TRBD1 (6 bases). This CDR3 comprises 12 residues. Germline V gene data show CDR1 as SQVTM and CDR2 as ANQGSEA. V was shortened by 4 bases and J by 5 bases, with 11 bases between the two germline ends. The CDR3 protein is CSVGQARETQYF. Here the CDR3 DNA reads TGCAGCGTTGGACAGGCCCGGGAGACCCAGTACTTC.

This chain links TRBV9 with TRBJ2-1; no firm D call. The CDR3 has 14 amino acids. Germline assignment: CDR1 SGDLS and CDR2 YYNGEE. Trimming cost V 0 bases and J 5 bases, with 9 bases left between them. The DNA for the CDR3 is TGTGCCAGCAGCGTAGATCCCGTCGACAATGAGCAGTTCTTC. Protein sequence: CASSVDPVDNEQFF.

The chain combines TRBV29-1 with TRBJ2-7; a weak D match, TRBD1 (6 bases). With 3 bases removed from V and 0 bases from J, the gap between germline ends came to 12 bases. The germline gives CDR1 SQVTM, CDR2 ANQGSEA. The CDR3 spans 14 residues. The CDR3 sequence is CSVETGLSSYEQYF. The DNA of the CDR3 is TGCAGCGTTGAGACAGGACTTTCCTCCTACGAGCAGTACTTC.

This chain joins TRBV9 and TRBJ2-1; 8 bases fit TRBD2. The length of the CDR3 is 15 residues. Germline values: CDR1 SGDLS, CDR2 YYNGEE. J gave up 5 bases and V 3 bases, and 7 bases lay outside the gene matches. The CDR3 sequence is CASSGPGLGDNEQFF. The CDR3 DNA sequence: TGTGCCAGCAGCGGGCCGGGACTAGGAGACAATGAGCAGTTCTTC.

The V call is TRBV13, the J call TRBJ2-7; TRBD1 matches 9 bases. The CDR3 has 16 residues. In germline, CDR1 is PRHDT, CDR2 FYEKMQ (reference sequence). The J segment lost 2 bases and the V segment lost 0 bases, leaving 5 bases of the junction unmatched. CDR3: CASSLGGQGPTYEQYF. The CDR3 DNA follows: TGTGCCAGCAGCTTAGGAGGACAGGGGCCTACCTACGAGCAGTACTTC. Supplemented by reference TRBV13 and TRBJ2-7, the full variable domain reads AAGVIQSPRHLIKEKRETATLKCYPIPRHDTVYWYQQGPGQDPQFLISFYEKMQSDKGSIPDRFSAQQFSDYHSELNMSSLELGDSALYFCASSLGGQGPTYEQYFGPGTRLTVT.

This clone came up once. The chain carries TRBV4-1 and TRBJ1-2; the D gene is possibly TRBD1 (6 bases). In germline, CDR1 is MGHRA, CDR2 YSYEKL. The CDR3 contains 16 residues. Trimming removed 2 bases from V and 4 bases from J, with 17 bases in between. The CDR3 sequence is CASSQFFNRAIYGYTF. Here the CDR3 DNA reads TGCGCCAGCAGCCAATTTTTCAACAGGGCGATCTATGGCTACACCTTC.

V usage is TRBV7-9 and J usage is TRBJ1-5, with D possibly matching TRBD1 (6 bases). The CDR3 is 16 residues long. V lost 4 bases, J lost 5 bases, and 18 bases lay in between. Germline CDR1 SEHNR, CDR2 FQNEAQ (reference sequence). As DNA, the CDR3 is TGTGCCAGCAGCTCACCACACCAGGACAGCCATCAGCCCCAGCATTTT. Encoded protein: CASSSPHQDSHQPQHF.

The chain employs TRBV7-2 and TRBJ2-5; 11 bases align to TRBD2. This CDR3 spans 15 amino acids. CDR1 and CDR2 (germline): SGHTA, FQGNSA. V was pared by 5 bases and J by 2 bases, with 4 bases of the junction left unmatched. The CDR3 here is CASSKTSGEQETQYF. CDR3 coding DNA: TGTGCCAGCAGCAAGACTAGCGGGGAACAAGAGACCCAGTACTTC.